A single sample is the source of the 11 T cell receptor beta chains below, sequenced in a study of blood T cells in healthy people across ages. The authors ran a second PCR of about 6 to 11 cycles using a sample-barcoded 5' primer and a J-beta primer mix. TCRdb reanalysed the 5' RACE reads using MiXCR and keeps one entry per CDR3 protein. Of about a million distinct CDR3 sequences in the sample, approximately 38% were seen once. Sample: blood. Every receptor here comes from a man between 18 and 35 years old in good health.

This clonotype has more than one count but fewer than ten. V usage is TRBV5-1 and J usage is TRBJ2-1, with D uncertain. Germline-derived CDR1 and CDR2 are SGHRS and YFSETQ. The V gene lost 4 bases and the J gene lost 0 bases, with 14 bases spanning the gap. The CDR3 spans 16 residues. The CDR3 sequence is CASSREQESSYNEQFF. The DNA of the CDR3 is TGCGCCAGCAGCCGAGAGCAGGAAAGCTCCTACAATGAGCAGTTCTTC.

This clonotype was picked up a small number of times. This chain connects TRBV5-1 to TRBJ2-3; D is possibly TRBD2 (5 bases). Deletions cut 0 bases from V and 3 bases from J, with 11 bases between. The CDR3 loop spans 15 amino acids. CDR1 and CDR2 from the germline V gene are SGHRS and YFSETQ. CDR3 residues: CASSLVASRTDTQYF. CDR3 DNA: TGCGCCAGCAGCTTGGTTGCTAGCAGAACAGATACGCAGTATTTT.

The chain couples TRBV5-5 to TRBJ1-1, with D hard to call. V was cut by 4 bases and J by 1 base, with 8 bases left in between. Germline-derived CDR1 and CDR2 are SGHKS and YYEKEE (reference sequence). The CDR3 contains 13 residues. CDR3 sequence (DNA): TGTGCCAGCAGCACCGCACGGAACACTGAAGCTTTCTTT. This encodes CASSTARNTEAFF.

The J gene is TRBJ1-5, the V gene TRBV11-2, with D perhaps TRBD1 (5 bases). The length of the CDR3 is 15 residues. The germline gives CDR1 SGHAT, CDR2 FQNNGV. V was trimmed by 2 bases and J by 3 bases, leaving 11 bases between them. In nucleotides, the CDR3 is TGTGCCAGCAGCTTAACCAGCAGGGACAATCAGCCCCAGCATTTT. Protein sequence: CASSLTSRDNQPQHF.

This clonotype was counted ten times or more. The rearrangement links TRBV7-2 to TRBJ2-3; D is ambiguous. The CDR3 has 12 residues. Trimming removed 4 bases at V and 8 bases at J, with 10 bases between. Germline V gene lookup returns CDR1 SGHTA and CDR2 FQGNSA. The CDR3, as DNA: TGTGCCAGCAGCTATTATAAGGGTACGCAGTATTTT. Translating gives CASSYYKGTQYF.

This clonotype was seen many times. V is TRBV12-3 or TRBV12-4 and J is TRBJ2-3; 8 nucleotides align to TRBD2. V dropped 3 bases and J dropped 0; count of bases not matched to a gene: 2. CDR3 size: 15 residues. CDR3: CASSFSGASTDTQYF. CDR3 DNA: TGTGCCAGCAGTTTTAGCGGGGCTAGCACAGATACGCAGTATTTT.

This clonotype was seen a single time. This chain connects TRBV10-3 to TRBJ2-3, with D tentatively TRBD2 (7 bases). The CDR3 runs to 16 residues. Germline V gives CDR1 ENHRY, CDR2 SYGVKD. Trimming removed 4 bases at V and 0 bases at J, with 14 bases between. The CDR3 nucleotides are TGTGCCATCAGTGGAGTCGGGGGGCCTAGCACAGATACGCAGTATTTT. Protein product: CAISGVGGPSTDTQYF.

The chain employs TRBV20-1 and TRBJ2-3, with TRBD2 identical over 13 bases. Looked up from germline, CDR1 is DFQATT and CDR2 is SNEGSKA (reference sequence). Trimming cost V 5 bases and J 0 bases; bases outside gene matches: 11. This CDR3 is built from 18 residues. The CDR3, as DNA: TGCAGTGCTGCCAGGACTAGCGGGGGCCAGCTTAGCACAGATACGCAGTATTTT. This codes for CSAARTSGGQLSTDTQYF.

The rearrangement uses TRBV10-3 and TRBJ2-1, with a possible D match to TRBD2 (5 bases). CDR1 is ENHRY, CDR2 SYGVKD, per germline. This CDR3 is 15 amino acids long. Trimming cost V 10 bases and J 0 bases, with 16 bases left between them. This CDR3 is CATTDSLSSYNEQFF. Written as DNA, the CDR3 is TGTGCCACGACGGACTCTCTCAGCTCCTACAATGAGCAGTTCTTC.

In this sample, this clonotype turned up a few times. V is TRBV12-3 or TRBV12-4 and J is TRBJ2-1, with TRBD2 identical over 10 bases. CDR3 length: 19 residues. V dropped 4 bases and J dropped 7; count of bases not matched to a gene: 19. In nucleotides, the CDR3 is TGTGCCAGCAGTTCCTGGACTAAGCGGGGGGGCCAAGGAGGTAATGAGCAGTTCTTC. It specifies CASSSWTKRGGQGGNEQFF.

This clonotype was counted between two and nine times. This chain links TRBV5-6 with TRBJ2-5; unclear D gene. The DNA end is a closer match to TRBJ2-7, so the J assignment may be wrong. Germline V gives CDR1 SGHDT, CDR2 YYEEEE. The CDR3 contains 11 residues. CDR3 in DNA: TGTGCCAGCAGCGCGAACGACGAGCAGTACTTC. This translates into CASSANDEQYF.